Listed here is a single T cell receptor beta chain. The protocol was immunoSEQ multiplex PCR, while the TCRdb copy is restricted to in-frame clones and leaves out a portion. This table holds some 57,000 clones, 85% to 95% found once. The source of the sample is a study of control samples from healthy donors and cancer patients. This CDR3 comprises 15 residues. Trimming took 6 bases from V and 3 from J; bases not matched to a gene: 6. From germline, CDR1 is MNHEY and CDR2 SMNVEV (reference sequence). V usage is TRBV27 and J usage is TRBJ1-5; TRBD1 matches 9 bases. The specimen sequenced was blood. This sequence originates from a man aged 30-40 years in good health. CDR3 protein: CASRGQGRYNQPQHF. Written as DNA, the CDR3 is TGTGCCAGCAGGGGACAGGGCAGGTACAATCAGCCCCAGCATTTT.